One sample yielded the 9 T cell receptor beta chains listed below, sequenced in a study of Ad26.COV2.S vaccination and SARS-CoV-2 variants. Measured with immunoSEQ multiplex PCR; TCRdb has only the in-frame clones, and not every one. The sample comprises a few hundred thousand clones, roughly 87% of which are singletons, and approximately 3.6% rests with the top ten. Stated treatment: 15 to 20 received Ad26.COV2.S at low or high dose, single or two shots; roughly five received placebo; per-sample allocation not given. Day 63 after the first injection of vaccine or placebo was the sampling time. The starting material was peripheral blood, obtained in a trial of Ad26.COV2.S vaccine versus placebo. These receptors were taken from a person aged 18-65 years who received the Ad26.COV2.S COVID-19 vaccine or a placebo.

V gene TRBV14 combines with J gene TRBJ1-4; no definite D call. The CDR3 extends over 13 amino acids. Germline assignment: CDR1 SGHDN and CDR2 FVKESK. V lost 4 bases and J 3 bases, leaving 6 bases between the germline ends. For the CDR3, the DNA is TGTGCCAGCAGCCCTAGACCTAATGAAAAACTGTTTTTT. Amino acids: CASSPRPNEKLFF.

V usage is TRBV12-5 and J usage is TRBJ1-2; TRBD1 might be the D (5 bases). From germline, CDR1 is LGHNT and CDR2 FRNRAP. This CDR3 spans 16 amino acids. The V end lost 0 bases, the J end lost 5 bases, and 16 bases lay between the germline ends. This chain's CDR3 is CASGLVAHRLPYGYTF. The CDR3, as DNA: TGTGCTAGTGGTTTGGTAGCCCACAGGTTGCCATATGGCTACACCTTC.

The chain is built from TRBV5-1 and TRBJ2-2, with 8 nucleotides matching TRBD1. Germline V CDR1 and CDR2: SGHRS, YFSETQ. There are 15 residues in the CDR3. With 2 bases clipped from V and 1 base from J, the junction kept 1 base outside the gene matches. Written as DNA, the CDR3 is TGCGCCAGCAGCTTTGGGACAGGGAACACCGGGGAGCTGTTTTTT. It specifies CASSFGTGNTGELFF.

This chain connects TRBV7-9 to TRBJ2-5; D is undetermined. Per germline, CDR1 SEHNR and CDR2 FQNEAQ (reference sequence). The CDR3 consists of 15 residues. Trimming stripped 2 bases from V and 1 base from J, with 11 bases between. The CDR3 sequence: CASSLSLRSQETQYF. CDR3 nucleotides: TGTGCCAGCAGCTTATCCCTACGGAGCCAAGAGACCCAGTACTTC.

The chain recombines TRBV4-1 with TRBJ2-7, with 9 bases lining up with TRBD1. The V segment lost 3 bases and the J segment 3 bases; nucleotides outside the gene matches: 6. The CDR3 is 15 amino acids. Germline CDR1 is MGHRA and CDR2 is YSYEKL. CDR3 coding DNA: TGCGCCAGCAGCCATGACAGGGGGGTTGGCTACGAGCAGTACTTC. Encoded protein: CASSHDRGVGYEQYF.

This rearrangement joins TRBV7-8 to TRBJ1-1, with D unresolved. The V end lost 8 bases, the J end lost 3 bases, and 13 bases lay between the germline ends. The germline CDR1 and CDR2 sequences are SGHVS and FQNEAQ. CDR3 length: 13 residues. As DNA, the CDR3 is TGTGCCAGCTCGGACGTGCGGGACACTGAAGCTTTCTTT. It is translated as CASSDVRDTEAFF.

This chain uses TRBV7-2 with TRBJ1-1; 9 nucleotides agree with TRBD1. CDR1 and CDR2 (germline): SGHTA, FQGNSA. This CDR3 is 15 amino acids long. J lost 3 bases, V lost 5 bases, and 7 bases had no gene match. In DNA form, the CDR3 reads TGTGCCAGCAGCGAACAGGGGGCGTGGGACACTGAAGCTTTCTTT. It is translated as CASSEQGAWDTEAFF. Based on the CDR3 plus reference TRBV7-2 and TRBJ1-1, the full variable domain is GAGVSQSPSNKVTEKGKDVELRCDPISGHTALYWYRQSLGQGLEFLIYFQGNSAPDKSGLPSDRFSAERTGGSVSTLTIQRTQQEDSAVYLCASSEQGAWDTEAFFGQGTRLTVV.

The J gene is TRBJ2-3, the V gene TRBV7-3; perhaps TRBD2 as D (5 bases). This CDR3 spans 14 amino acids. Trimming shortened V by 5 bases and J by 3 bases, and 12 bases separated the two germline ends. The germline V gene has CDR1 SGHTA and CDR2 FQGTGA. The CDR3 nucleotides are TGTGCCAGCAGCGAGGGTTCGGGTACAGATACGCAGTATTTT. Its protein is CASSEGSGTDTQYF.

The rearrangement joins TRBV4-1 to TRBJ2-5; D is possibly TRBD1 or TRBD2 (5 bases each). This CDR3 region has 12 residues. The germline CDR1 and CDR2 sequences are MGHRA and YSYEKL. Trimming shortened V by 0 bases and J by 9 bases, and 8 bases separated the two germline ends. The CDR3 nucleotides are TGCGCCAGCAGCCAAGAGGGACGGGCCCAGTACTTC. The encoded protein is CASSQEGRAQYF.